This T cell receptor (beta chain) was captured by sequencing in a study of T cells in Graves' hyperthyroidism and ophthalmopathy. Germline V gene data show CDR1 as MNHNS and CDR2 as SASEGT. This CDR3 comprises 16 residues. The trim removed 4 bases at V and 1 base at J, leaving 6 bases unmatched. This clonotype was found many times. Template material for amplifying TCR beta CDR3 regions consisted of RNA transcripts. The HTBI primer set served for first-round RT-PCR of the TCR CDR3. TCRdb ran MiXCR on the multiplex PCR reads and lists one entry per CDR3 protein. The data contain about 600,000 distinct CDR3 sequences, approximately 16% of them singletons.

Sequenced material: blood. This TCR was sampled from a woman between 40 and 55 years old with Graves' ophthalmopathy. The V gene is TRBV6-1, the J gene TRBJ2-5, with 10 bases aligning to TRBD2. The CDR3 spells CASSGSAGGFQETQYF. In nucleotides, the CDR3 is TGTGCCAGCAGTGGGTCAGCGGGAGGGTTCCAAGAGACCCAGTACTTC.